This T cell receptor beta chain appears in the sequencing data of a study of cytomegalovirus exposure and HLA in healthy donors. Regarding the study as a whole: A later analysis showed that HLA-associated TCR beta chains had undergone more clonal expansion than equally common others. Researchers counted around 170 TCR beta chains as cytomegalovirus-associated.

Regarding this clone: What it binds is unknown.

A multiplex PCR was run with 60 Vbeta primers and 13 Jbeta primers. Per the original methods: A later analysis tallied roughly 77 million unique TCR beta chains, around 10 million of them shared. Assay: immunoSEQ multiplex PCR; the TCRdb copy retains only in-frame clones and omits some. The V and J calls and clone size were taken over from that table, and D and trimming were inferred from the DNA. This table holds 140,000 or so clones, about four fifths found once. The V and J ends lost 0 bases and 4 bases, in that order; junction bases with no gene match: 0. CDR1 is SGHRS, CDR2 YFSETQ, per germline. The CDR3 is 15 amino acids.

This TCR was recovered from a man aged 40-49 years in good health and CMV-seronegative. The chain recombines TRBV5-1 with TRBJ2-3; TRBD1 agrees at 12 bases. Material: PBMCs. CDR3 nucleotide sequence: TGCGCCAGCAGCTTGGGGGACAGGGGGCCAGATACGCAGTATTTT. This encodes CASSLGDRGPDTQYF.